These 26 T cell receptor beta chains were sequenced from one sample in a study of beta chain features in type 1 diabetes. Findings of the study overall: Type 1 diabetes patients showed a moderate but significant shortening of TCRB CDR3s in all four CD4+ subsets.

Antigens for these TCRs are unknown. Expressed TCRB transcripts were sequenced after all isolated RNA was converted to cDNA. Data came from immunoSEQ multiplex PCR; TCRdb stores just in-frame clones and leaves some out. The sample consists of 150,000 or so clones, just over 8% of them appearing once. Sequencing was done on a sample of central memory CD4+ T cells from blood. These receptors originate from a woman younger than 35 with type 1 diabetes.

This clone was picked up a small number of times. The rearrangement links TRBV2 to TRBJ1-3; the match to TRBD1 covers 7 bases. This CDR3 has 13 amino acids. The V gene's germline CDR1 is SNHLY and CDR2 FYNNEI. J gave up 4 bases and V 7 bases, and 4 bases lay outside the gene matches. CDR3 sequence reads: CASKDRVGNTIYF. The CDR3 region has the DNA TGTGCCAGCAAAGACAGGGTCGGAAACACCATATATTTT.

This clone has just a few counts. The rearrangement uses TRBV9 and TRBJ2-7; TRBD1 matches 8 bases. This CDR3 has 16 residues. The ends lost 4 bases at V and 6 bases at J; junction bases unmatched: 15. Germline CDR1 and CDR2: SGDLS and YYNGEE. CDR3 nucleotide sequence: TGTGCCAGCAGCAGACGGACAGGGATGGGACACAGCGAGCAGTACTTC. Residues: CASSRRTGMGHSEQYF.

Only a few counts were recorded for this clone. The rearrangement links TRBV28 to TRBJ2-7, with TRBD1 as a possible D gene (6 bases). Trimming stripped 4 bases from V and 12 bases from J, with 19 bases between. Germline loops: CDR1 MDHEN, CDR2 SYDVKM. The CDR3 covers 13 residues. The CDR3 spells CASSYGTNILGYF. DNA for the CDR3: TGTGCCAGCAGTTACGGGACAAATATATTAGGGTACTTC.

The sample holds a few counts of this clone. The chain links TRBV7-2 to TRBJ2-7; possibly TRBD1 for D (5 bases). V shed 6 bases and J shed 2 bases, with 14 bases lying between them. The CDR3 runs 14 residues. Germline lookup yields CDR1 SGHTA and CDR2 FQGNSA. As DNA, the CDR3 is TGTGCCAGCAGTTCTCGACAGCCGCCCTACGAGCAGTACTTC. Protein product: CASSSRQPPYEQYF. Variable domain in full (rest from reference TRBV7-2 and TRBJ2-7): GAGVSQSPSNKVTEKGKDVELRCDPISGHTALYWYRQSLGQGLEFLIYFQGNSAPDKSGLPSDRFSAERTGGSVSTLTIQRTQQEDSAVYLCASSSRQPPYEQYFGPGTRLTVT.

The rearrangement links TRBV7-9 to TRBJ2-1; D may be TRBD2 (6 bases). The germline gives CDR1 SEHNR, CDR2 FQNEAQ (reference sequence). The CDR3 spans 14 residues. Deletions cut 1 base from V and 5 bases from J, with 9 bases between. This CDR3 is CASSLDPSDNEQFF. The CDR3 DNA is TGTGCCAGCAGCTTAGACCCTAGCGACAATGAGCAGTTCTTC.

This clone was found a few times. The J gene is TRBJ2-1, the V gene TRBV30, with TRBD2 identical over 7 bases. Germline CDR1 reads GTSNPN; CDR2 reads SVGIG (reference sequence). The CDR3 has 16 amino acids. The V segment lost 0 bases and the J segment 0 bases; nucleotides outside the gene matches: 5. The CDR3 spells CAWSVMRGSSYNEQFF. The CDR3 DNA sequence: TGTGCCTGGAGTGTAATGCGGGGGAGCTCCTACAATGAGCAGTTCTTC.

A few counts support this clone. The chain is built from TRBV9 and TRBJ2-5; tentative D call: TRBD1 (5 bases). Per the germline V gene, CDR1 is SGDLS and CDR2 is YYNGEE. V lost 3 bases and J lost 5, with 14 bases in between. The CDR3 has 14 amino acids. The CDR3 DNA sequence: TGTGCCAGCAGCGCGACAGTCCTGAGTGAGACCCAGTACTTC. Protein: CASSATVLSETQYF.

A few counts support this clone. The CDR3 region is CATREGGGINEQFF. The CDR3 DNA reads TGTGCCACCCGTGAGGGAGGGGGGATTAATGAGCAGTTCTTC. This chain joins TRBV28 and TRBJ2-1; TRBD2 is a possible D gene (7 bases). The CDR3 sequence is 14 residues long. Germline assignment: CDR1 MDHEN and CDR2 SYDVKM. V was shortened by 10 bases and J by 7 bases, with 20 bases between the two germline ends.

This clone was detected only a few times. The V gene is TRBV19, the J gene TRBJ2-2; possibly TRBD1 for D (5 bases). The germline V gene has CDR1 LNHDA and CDR2 SQIVND (reference sequence). This CDR3 spans 14 amino acids. Trimming pared 6 bases from V and 0 bases from J, leaving 8 bases between. As DNA, the CDR3 is TGTGCCAGTAGATGGACAACGAACACCGGGGAGCTGTTTTTT. Translation: CASRWTTNTGELFF.

This clone was counted a few times. The chain joins TRBV4-2 to TRBJ2-3; tentatively, D is TRBD2 (6 bases). This CDR3 spans 16 amino acids. Germline V CDR1 and CDR2: LGHNA, YNFKEQ. V was shortened by 1 base and J by 6 bases, with 17 bases between the two germline ends. This CDR3 is CASSQGALAAADTQYF. As DNA, the CDR3 is TGTGCCAGCAGCCAAGGGGCACTAGCCGCCGCGGATACGCAGTATTTT.

This clone was observed a handful of times. The chain is built from TRBV11-2 and TRBJ2-1; 9 nucleotides line up with TRBD1. Per germline, CDR1 SGHAT and CDR2 FQNNGV. The CDR3 sequence is 16 residues long. Germline trimming cut 4 bases from V and 0 bases from J; bases unmatched to any gene: 4. The DNA for the CDR3 is TGTGCCAGCAGCTGGGGACAGGGAGGCTCCTACAATGAGCAGTTCTTC. Translated: CASSWGQGGSYNEQFF.

The chain uses TRBV5-1 and TRBJ2-7; 9 bases fit TRBD1. Germline loops: CDR1 SGHRS, CDR2 YFSETQ. The V segment lost 3 bases and the J segment 3 bases; nucleotides outside the gene matches: 4. The CDR3 extends over 14 amino acids. The chain's CDR3 is CASSSGTGIYEQYF. The CDR3 DNA sequence: TGCGCCAGCAGCTCCGGGACAGGGATCTACGAGCAGTACTTC.

The chain joins TRBV19 to TRBJ1-5, with D uncertain. Trimming removed 6 bases at V and 3 bases at J, with 9 bases between. CDR3 length equals 13 residues. The germline gives CDR1 LNHDA, CDR2 SQIVND (reference sequence). DNA of the CDR3: TGTGCCAGTAGCCTCGGGGACAATCAGCCCCAGCATTTT. This encodes CASSLGDNQPQHF.

This clone was observed a few times. The J gene is TRBJ2-7, the V gene TRBV18; possible D gene TRBD1, 6 bases. The length of the CDR3 is 13 residues. The V end was cut by 6 bases, the J end by 6 bases, with 15 bases between. CDR1 KGHSH and CDR2 LQKENI come from the germline V gene. The CDR3 here is CASSPLQGGEQYF. DNA of the CDR3: TGTGCCAGCTCTCCCTTGCAAGGGGGCGAGCAGTACTTC.

V usage is TRBV11-2 and J usage is TRBJ2-1, with 11 bases lining up with TRBD2. Germline V CDR1 and CDR2: SGHAT, FQNNGV. V lost 5 bases and J lost 4; bases outside the gene matches: 4. The CDR3 runs to 15 residues. CDR3 coding DNA: TGTGCCAGCAGCCCGGGACTAGCGGTATACAATGAGCAGTTCTTC. Its translation is CASSPGLAVYNEQFF. The complete variable domain, with remaining parts taken from reference TRBV11-2 and TRBJ2-1, reads EAGVAQSPRYKIIEKRQSVAFWCNPISGHATLYWYQQILGQGPKLLIQFQNNGVVDDSQLPKDRFSAERLKGVDSTLKIQPAKLEDSAVYLCASSPGLAVYNEQFFGPGTRLTVL.

This chain links TRBV5-1 with TRBJ2-7, with 7 bases identical to TRBD1. V gave up 4 bases and J gave up 0 bases; unmatched junction bases: 4. Germline-derived CDR1 and CDR2 are SGHRS and YFSETQ. The CDR3 is 14 amino acids. CDR3 coding DNA: TGCGCCAGCAGCCTACAGGGGAACTCCTACGAGCAGTACTTC. Its translation is CASSLQGNSYEQYF.

As regards this clone: The sample has other DNA sequences that encode this CDR3 too. The chain combines TRBV30 with TRBJ2-5, with unresolved D. From germline, CDR1 is GTSNPN and CDR2 SVGIG (reference sequence). Trimming removed 3 bases at V and 4 bases at J, with 6 bases between. The CDR3 loop spans 11 amino acids. CDR3 loop: CAWSGGETQYF. The DNA for the CDR3 is TGTGCCTGGAGCGGTGGAGAGACCCAGTACTTC.

The CDR3: CASSQGTGTYGYTF. CDR3 coding DNA: TGTGCCAGCAGCCAAGGGACAGGGACCTATGGCTACACCTTC. The V call is TRBV14, the J call TRBJ1-2; 8 nucleotides line up with TRBD1. The CDR3 contains 14 residues. The germline V gene encodes CDR1 SGHDN and CDR2 FVKESK. V shed 1 base and J 4 bases; nucleotides not matched to a gene: 2.

The chain couples TRBV30 to TRBJ2-5; no clear D gene. V lost 7 bases and J lost 5, with 20 bases in between. This CDR3 comprises 14 residues. The V gene's germline CDR1 is GTSNPN and CDR2 SVGIG (reference sequence). The CDR3 spells CAYNPLGFAETQYF. The DNA of the CDR3 is TGTGCCTATAACCCGCTAGGTTTCGCGGAGACCCAGTACTTC.

This clone was recorded a few times. The chain uses TRBV5-1 and TRBJ2-2; D may be TRBD1 (5 bases). From germline, CDR1 is SGHRS and CDR2 YFSETQ. The CDR3 is made up of 13 amino acids. The germline V and J ends were trimmed by 2 bases and 5 bases, with 7 bases remaining between them. The CDR3 DNA sequence: TGCGCCAGCAGCTTTGACAGAACCGGGGAGCTGTTTTTT. It encodes CASSFDRTGELFF.

This clone occurred a few times. The chain couples TRBV25-1 to TRBJ2-1, with a weak D call TRBD2 (5 bases). Germline lookup yields CDR1 MGHDK and CDR2 SYGVNS. The CDR3 runs to 14 residues. V dropped 0 bases and J dropped 10 bases, with 13 bases sitting between them. Here the CDR3 reads CASSEYSAREEQFF. In DNA form, the CDR3 reads TGTGCCAGCAGTGAATATTCAGCAAGGGAGGAGCAGTTCTTC. The full variable domain, its missing parts supplied by reference TRBV25-1 and TRBJ2-1, is EADIYQTPRYLVIGTGKKITLECSQTMGHDKMYWYQQDPGMELHLIHYSYGVNSTEKGDLSSESTVSRIRTEHFPLTLESARPSHTSQYLCASSEYSAREEQFFGPGTRLTVL.

There are a few counts of this clone. The CDR3 DNA reads as TGTGCCAGCAGGACCGAGGGGGCGCGAAGCGAGCAGTACTTC. Its protein product is CASRTEGARSEQYF. The chain joins TRBV28 to TRBJ2-7, with TRBD1 identical over 7 bases. V trimming: 6 bases; J trimming: 6 bases; junction bases outside the gene matches: 11. Germline CDR1 MDHEN, CDR2 SYDVKM. This CDR3 spans 14 amino acids. Based on the CDR3 plus reference TRBV28 and TRBJ2-7, the full variable domain is DVKVTQSSRYLVKRTGEKVFLECVQDMDHENMFWYRQDPGLGLRLIYFSYDVKMKEKGDIPEGYSVSREKKERFSLILESASTNQTSMYLCASRTEGARSEQYFGPGTRLTVT.

This clone has a handful of counts. The chain is built from TRBV29-1 and TRBJ2-1; TRBD2 matches at 7 bases. Germline CDR1 SQVTM, CDR2 ANQGSEA. V lost 6 bases, J lost 6 bases, and 5 bases stayed unmatched. The CDR3 contains 12 residues. CDR3 sequence reads: CSVLAAVNEQFF. The CDR3, as DNA: TGCAGCGTGCTAGCGGCCGTCAATGAGCAGTTCTTC.

The sample holds a few counts of this clone. CDR3 in amino acids: CASLGHPSGNTIYF. DNA for the CDR3: TGTGCCTCCCTGGGACATCCCTCTGGAAACACCATATATTTT. J is TRBJ1-3 and V is TRBV28; a weak D match, TRBD1 (6 bases). The length of the CDR3 is 14 residues. Deletions cut 11 bases from V and 0 bases from J, with 14 bases between. CDR1 MDHEN and CDR2 SYDVKM come from the germline V gene.

This clone turned up a few times. The chain links TRBV11-2 to TRBJ2-1; 8 bases are a match to TRBD2. With 5 bases clipped from V and 3 bases from J, the junction kept 9 bases outside the gene matches. CDR3 length: 16 amino acids. CDR1 and CDR2 from the germline V gene are SGHAT and FQNNGV. The CDR3 loop is CASSHQLADGYNEQFF. CDR3 nucleotide sequence: TGTGCCAGCAGCCACCAACTAGCGGATGGCTACAATGAGCAGTTCTTC.

This sequence joins TRBV18 and TRBJ2-5; 7 positions match TRBD1. In germline, CDR1 is KGHSH, CDR2 LQKENI. The trim removed 2 bases at V and 1 base at J, leaving 7 bases unmatched. This CDR3 has 16 residues. For the CDR3, the DNA is TGTGCCAGCTCACCAATCAATAGGGGGCTCCAAGAGACCCAGTACTTC. It yields the protein CASSPINRGLQETQYF.